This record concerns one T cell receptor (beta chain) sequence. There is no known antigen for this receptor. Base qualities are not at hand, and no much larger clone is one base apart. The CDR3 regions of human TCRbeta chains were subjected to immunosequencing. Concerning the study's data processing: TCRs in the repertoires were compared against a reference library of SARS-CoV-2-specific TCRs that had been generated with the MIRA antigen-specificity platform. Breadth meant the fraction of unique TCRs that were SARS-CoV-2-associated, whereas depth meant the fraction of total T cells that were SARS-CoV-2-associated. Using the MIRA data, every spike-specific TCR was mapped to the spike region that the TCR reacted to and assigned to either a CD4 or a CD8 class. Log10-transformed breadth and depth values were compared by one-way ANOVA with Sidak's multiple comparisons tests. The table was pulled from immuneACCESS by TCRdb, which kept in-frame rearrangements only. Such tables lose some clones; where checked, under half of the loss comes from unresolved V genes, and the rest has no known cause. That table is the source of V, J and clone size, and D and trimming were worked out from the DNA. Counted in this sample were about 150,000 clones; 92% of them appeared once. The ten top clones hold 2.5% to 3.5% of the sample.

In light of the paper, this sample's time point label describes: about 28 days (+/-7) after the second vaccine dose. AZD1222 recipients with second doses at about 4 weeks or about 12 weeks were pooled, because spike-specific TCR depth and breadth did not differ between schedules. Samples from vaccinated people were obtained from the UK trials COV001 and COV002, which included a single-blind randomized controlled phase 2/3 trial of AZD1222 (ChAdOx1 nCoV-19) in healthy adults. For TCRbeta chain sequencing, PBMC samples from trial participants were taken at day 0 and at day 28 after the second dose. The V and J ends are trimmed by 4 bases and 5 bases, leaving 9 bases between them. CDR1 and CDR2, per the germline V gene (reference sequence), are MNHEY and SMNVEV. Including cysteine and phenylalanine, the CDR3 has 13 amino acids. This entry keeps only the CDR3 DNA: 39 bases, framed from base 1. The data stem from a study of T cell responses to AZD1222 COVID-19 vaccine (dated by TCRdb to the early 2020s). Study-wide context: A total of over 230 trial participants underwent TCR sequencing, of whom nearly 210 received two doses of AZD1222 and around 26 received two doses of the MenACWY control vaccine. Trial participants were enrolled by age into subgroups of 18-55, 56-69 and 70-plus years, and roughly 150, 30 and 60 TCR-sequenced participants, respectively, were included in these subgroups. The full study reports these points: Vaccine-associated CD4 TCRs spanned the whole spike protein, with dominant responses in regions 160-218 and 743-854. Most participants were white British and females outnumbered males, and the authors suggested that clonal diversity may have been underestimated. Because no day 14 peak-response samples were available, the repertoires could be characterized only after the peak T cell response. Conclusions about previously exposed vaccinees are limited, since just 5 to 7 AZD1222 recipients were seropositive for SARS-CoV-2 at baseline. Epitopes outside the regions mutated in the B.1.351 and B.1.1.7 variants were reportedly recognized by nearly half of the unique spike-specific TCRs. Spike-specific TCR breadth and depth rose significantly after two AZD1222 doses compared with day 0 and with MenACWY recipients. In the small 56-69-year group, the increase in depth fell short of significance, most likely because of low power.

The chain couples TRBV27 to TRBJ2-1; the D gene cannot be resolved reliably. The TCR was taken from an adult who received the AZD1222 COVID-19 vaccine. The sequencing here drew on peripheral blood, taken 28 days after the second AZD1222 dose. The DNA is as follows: TGTGCCAGCAGTTCCTATTGGGACAATGAGCAGTTCTTC. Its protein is CASSSYWDNEQFF.